These T cell receptor beta chains were read from a single sample in a study of blood T cell repertoires in COVID-19. Clones were read by immunoSEQ multiplex PCR, and TCRdb kept only the in-frame ones, dropping some. The sample records around 90,000 clones, roughly 80% being singletons. The sample taken for sequencing was peripheral blood. Receptor source: a human donor in a cohort sampled during active COVID-19. CDR3s include the opening cysteine and the closing phenylalanine or tryptophan. Each record gives: J gene, D gene, V gene, clone size, CDR3 protein, CDR3 DNA. D genes are given only for firm matches. Expanded clones are given a class, and other clones once, few, many or no size at all.

j_call: TRBJ1-1
d_call: .
v_call: TRBV7-9
clone_size: .
cdr3_aa: CASSVTGSTEAFF
cdr3_nt: TGTGCCAGCAGCGTAACAGGGAGCACTGAAGCTTTCTTT

j_call: TRBJ1-6
d_call: .
v_call: TRBV4-1
clone_size: .
cdr3_aa: CASSQYQGSSGNSPLHF
cdr3_nt: TGCGCCAGCAGCCAGTATCAGGGGTCTTCCGGGAATTCACCCCTCCACTTT

j_call: TRBJ1-5
d_call: .
v_call: TRBV11-2
clone_size: .
cdr3_aa: CASSLNQGWQPQHF
cdr3_nt: TGTGCCAGCAGCTTAAATCAGGGCTGGCAGCCCCAGCATTTT

j_call: TRBJ2-3
d_call: TRBD2
v_call: TRBV10-1
clone_size: .
cdr3_aa: CASGPGLRGRAQSTDTQYF
cdr3_nt: TGCGCCAGTGGGCCAGGTCTCCGCGGGAGGGCCCAGAGCACAGATACGCAGTATTTT

j_call: TRBJ2-3
d_call: .
v_call: TRBV30
clone_size: .
cdr3_aa: CAWSLKRRGSTDTQYF
cdr3_nt: TGTGCCTGGAGTTTGAAGCGGAGGGGAAGCACAGATACGCAGTATTTT

j_call: TRBJ2-1
d_call: TRBD1
v_call: TRBV28
clone_size: .
cdr3_aa: CASSVDRGQIYNEQFF
cdr3_nt: TGTGCCAGCAGTGTGGACAGGGGGCAGATATACAATGAGCAGTTCTTC

j_call: TRBJ2-3
d_call: .
v_call: TRBV28
clone_size: .
cdr3_aa: CASLTGTDTQYF
cdr3_nt: TGTGCCAGCCTGACAGGCACAGATACGCAGTATTTT

j_call: TRBJ2-7
d_call: .
v_call: TRBV7-8
clone_size: .
cdr3_aa: CASSRRGPGEQYF
cdr3_nt: TGTGCCAGCAGCCGGCGGGGGCCCGGCGAGCAGTACTTC

j_call: TRBJ2-3
d_call: TRBD1
v_call: TRBV10-1
clone_size: once
cdr3_aa: CASSGTGGLGDTQYF
cdr3_nt: TGCGCCAGCAGCGGGACAGGCGGGTTGGGAGATACGCAGTATTTT

j_call: TRBJ1-6
d_call: .
v_call: TRBV19
clone_size: .
cdr3_aa: CASNLRRYNSPLHF
cdr3_nt: TGTGCCAGTAATTTGAGAAGATATAATTCACCCCTCCACTTT

j_call: TRBJ1-2
d_call: .
v_call: TRBV7-9
clone_size: .
cdr3_aa: CASSLAIWGQYGYTF
cdr3_nt: TGTGCCAGCAGCTTAGCGATATGGGGCCAGTATGGCTACACCTTC

j_call: TRBJ1-6
d_call: TRBD1
v_call: TRBV9
clone_size: once
cdr3_aa: CASSVADRGNSPLHF
cdr3_nt: TGTGCCAGCAGCGTAGCGGACAGGGGAAATTCACCCCTCCACTTT

j_call: TRBJ1-2
d_call: TRBD1
v_call: TRBV6-5
clone_size: .
cdr3_aa: CASSRPGTGLYGYTF
cdr3_nt: TGTGCCAGCAGCCGTCCCGGGACAGGGTTATATGGCTACACCTTC

j_call: TRBJ1-6
d_call: TRBD1
v_call: TRBV28
clone_size: .
cdr3_aa: CASSLVQGGSSPLHF
cdr3_nt: TGTGCCAGCAGTTTGGTACAGGGGGGTAGCTCACCCCTCCACTTT

j_call: TRBJ2-7
d_call: TRBD1
v_call: TRBV7-2
clone_size: .
cdr3_aa: CASSLGQGAYEQYF
cdr3_nt: TGTGCCAGCAGCTTAGGACAGGGGGCCTACGAGCAGTACTTC

j_call: TRBJ2-7
d_call: .
v_call: TRBV2
clone_size: .
cdr3_aa: CASSRGRIDEQYF
cdr3_nt: TGTGCCAGCAGTCGGGGTAGGATCGACGAGCAGTACTTC

j_call: TRBJ2-7
d_call: .
v_call: TRBV6-5
clone_size: few
cdr3_aa: CASSPPGHLSYEQYF
cdr3_nt: TGTGCCAGCAGTCCGCCGGGACACCTCTCCTACGAGCAGTACTTC

j_call: TRBJ1-1
d_call: TRBD1
v_call: TRBV5-1
clone_size: .
cdr3_aa: CASSGQGGSTEAFF
cdr3_nt: TGCGCCAGCAGCGGACAGGGTGGGAGCACTGAAGCTTTCTTT

j_call: TRBJ1-2
d_call: .
v_call: TRBV6-5
clone_size: .
cdr3_aa: CASRTTQGAGYTF
cdr3_nt: TGTGCCAGCAGGACGACGCAGGGTGCGGGCTACACCTTC

j_call: TRBJ2-2
d_call: TRBD2
v_call: TRBV7-2
clone_size: .
cdr3_aa: CASSLSVGGAGGELFF
cdr3_nt: TGTGCCAGCAGCTTATCGGTGGGAGGGGCCGGCGGGGAGCTGTTTTTT

j_call: TRBJ2-1
d_call: TRBD2
v_call: TRBV11-2
clone_size: .
cdr3_aa: CASSPGRGSPNEQFF
cdr3_nt: TGTGCCAGCAGTCCAGGCCGCGGGAGCCCCAATGAGCAGTTCTTC

j_call: TRBJ2-7
d_call: .
v_call: TRBV28
clone_size: .
cdr3_aa: CASSSPSRGGSYEQYF
cdr3_nt: TGTGCCAGCAGCTCACCCTCCCGCGGTGGTTCCTACGAGCAGTACTTC

j_call: TRBJ2-7
d_call: .
v_call: TRBV5-6
clone_size: .
cdr3_aa: CASSLGNSGYEQYF
cdr3_nt: TGTGCCAGCAGCTTGGGGAATAGCGGCTACGAGCAGTACTTC

j_call: TRBJ2-7
d_call: .
v_call: TRBV5-3
clone_size: .
cdr3_aa: CARSLAVRGYEQYF
cdr3_nt: TGTGCCAGAAGCTTGGCGGTCCGGGGATACGAGCAGTACTTC

j_call: TRBJ2-7
d_call: TRBD2
v_call: TRBV9
clone_size: .
cdr3_aa: CASSPRSSSGREYEQYF
cdr3_nt: TGTGCCAGCAGCCCCCGATCATCTAGCGGGAGAGAATACGAGCAGTACTTC

j_call: TRBJ2-6
d_call: .
v_call: TRBV7-9
clone_size: few
cdr3_aa: CASSLEGAGANVLTF
cdr3_nt: TGTGCCAGCAGCTTAGAAGGGGCTGGGGCCAACGTCCTGACTTTC

j_call: TRBJ2-7
d_call: .
v_call: TRBV3-1/TRBV3-2
clone_size: .
cdr3_aa: CASSQGRLGGISSYEQYF
cdr3_nt: TGTGCCAGCAGCCAAGGCCGATTAGGAGGGATTAGCTCCTACGAGCAGTACTTC

j_call: TRBJ1-2
d_call: .
v_call: TRBV30
clone_size: .
cdr3_aa: CAWSGLGVTGYTF
cdr3_nt: TGTGCCTGGAGTGGGTTAGGGGTGACCGGCTACACCTTC

j_call: TRBJ1-6
d_call: TRBD1
v_call: TRBV6-1
clone_size: .
cdr3_aa: CASSVNPEGTGTSPLHF
cdr3_nt: TGTGCCAGCAGTGTCAACCCCGAGGGGACAGGGACTTCACCCCTCCACTTT

j_call: TRBJ2-7
d_call: TRBD2
v_call: TRBV4-1
clone_size: .
cdr3_aa: CASSQVAGQTYEQYF
cdr3_nt: TGCGCCAGCAGCCAGGTAGCGGGCCAGACCTACGAGCAGTACTTC

j_call: TRBJ1-1
d_call: .
v_call: TRBV7-8
clone_size: .
cdr3_aa: CASSLVVGNTEAFF
cdr3_nt: TGTGCCAGCAGCTTAGTTGTGGGCAACACTGAAGCTTTCTTT

j_call: TRBJ2-7
d_call: .
v_call: TRBV5-5
clone_size: .
cdr3_aa: CASSSTGNYEQYF
cdr3_nt: TGTGCCAGCAGCTCCACAGGAAACTACGAGCAGTACTTC

j_call: TRBJ1-2
d_call: TRBD1
v_call: TRBV7-2
clone_size: .
cdr3_aa: CASSFNRGGYGYTF
cdr3_nt: TGTGCCAGCAGCTTTAACAGGGGAGGTTACGGCTACACCTTC

j_call: TRBJ1-6
d_call: TRBD1
v_call: TRBV6-5
clone_size: .
cdr3_aa: CASTLGQPNSPLHF
cdr3_nt: TGTGCCAGCACCCTGGGACAGCCAAATTCACCCCTCCACTTT

j_call: TRBJ2-7
d_call: TRBD2
v_call: TRBV11-2
clone_size: .
cdr3_aa: CASSSGTTYYEQYF
cdr3_nt: TGTGCCAGCAGCTCCGGGACTACCTACTACGAGCAGTACTTC

j_call: TRBJ2-3
d_call: TRBD2
v_call: TRBV6-4
clone_size: .
cdr3_aa: CASSRTGTSGDTQYF
cdr3_nt: TGTGCCAGCAGTCGGACCGGGACTAGCGGGGATACGCAGTATTTT

j_call: TRBJ2-7
d_call: .
v_call: TRBV5-1
clone_size: .
cdr3_aa: CASSNNGGSSYEQYF
cdr3_nt: TGCGCCAGCAGCAATAATGGCGGGTCCTCCTACGAGCAGTACTTC

j_call: TRBJ1-4
d_call: .
v_call: TRBV7-9
clone_size: .
cdr3_aa: CASSSGSQWTNEKLFF
cdr3_nt: TGTGCCAGCAGCTCAGGTTCGCAATGGACTAATGAAAAACTGTTTTTT

j_call: TRBJ2-7
d_call: TRBD2
v_call: TRBV28
clone_size: .
cdr3_aa: CASSLSTSGNYEQYF
cdr3_nt: TGTGCCAGCAGTTTATCGACTAGCGGCAACTACGAGCAGTACTTC

j_call: TRBJ1-2
d_call: .
v_call: TRBV13
clone_size: .
cdr3_aa: CASSLGTGANYGYTF
cdr3_nt: TGTGCCAGCAGCTTAGGGACAGGAGCAAACTATGGCTACACCTTC

j_call: TRBJ2-5
d_call: .
v_call: TRBV5-1
clone_size: .
cdr3_aa: CASSLSAQETQYF
cdr3_nt: TGCGCCAGCAGCTTGAGCGCCCAAGAGACCCAGTACTTC

j_call: TRBJ2-1
d_call: TRBD2
v_call: TRBV24-1
clone_size: .
cdr3_aa: CATSDQLAGGPGEQFF
cdr3_nt: TGTGCCACCAGTGACCAACTAGCGGGAGGGCCCGGTGAGCAGTTCTTC

j_call: TRBJ2-7
d_call: TRBD1
v_call: TRBV28
clone_size: .
cdr3_aa: CASSPIDRDGNEQYF
cdr3_nt: TGTGCCAGCAGTCCCATTGACAGGGACGGGAACGAGCAGTACTTC

j_call: TRBJ2-7
d_call: TRBD2
v_call: TRBV5-6
clone_size: .
cdr3_aa: CASSLRGGSSYEQYF
cdr3_nt: TGTGCCAGCAGCTTGCGAGGCGGGAGCTCCTACGAGCAGTACTTC

j_call: TRBJ2-7
d_call: TRBD2
v_call: TRBV5-5
clone_size: .
cdr3_aa: CASSLGTSSAYEQYF
cdr3_nt: TGTGCCAGCAGCTTGGGGACTAGCAGCGCCTACGAGCAGTACTTC

j_call: TRBJ2-1
d_call: .
v_call: TRBV7-9
clone_size: .
cdr3_aa: CASSQRQANLTNYNEQFF
cdr3_nt: TGTGCCAGCAGCCAGCGACAGGCCAACCTAACAAACTACAATGAGCAGTTCTTC

j_call: TRBJ2-7
d_call: .
v_call: TRBV19
clone_size: .
cdr3_aa: CASSIHSGSWYEQYF
cdr3_nt: TGTGCCAGTAGTATTCACTCCGGGAGCTGGTACGAGCAGTACTTC

j_call: TRBJ2-1
d_call: TRBD2
v_call: TRBV2
clone_size: .
cdr3_aa: CASSPPPTSGLYNEQFF
cdr3_nt: TGTGCCAGCAGCCCCCCCCCGACTAGCGGACTATACAATGAGCAGTTCTTC

j_call: TRBJ2-1
d_call: TRBD2
v_call: TRBV5-1
clone_size: .
cdr3_aa: CASNVAGIYNEQFF
cdr3_nt: TGCGCCAGCAATGTAGCGGGAATATACAATGAGCAGTTCTTC

j_call: TRBJ1-1
d_call: .
v_call: TRBV24-1
clone_size: .
cdr3_aa: CATSDPGGTEAFF
cdr3_nt: TGTGCCACCAGTGACCCAGGTGGCACTGAAGCTTTCTTT

j_call: TRBJ2-1
d_call: TRBD2
v_call: TRBV10-3
clone_size: .
cdr3_aa: CAIGIERGGEQFF
cdr3_nt: TGTGCCATCGGTATCGAGCGGGGGGGTGAGCAGTTCTTC

j_call: TRBJ1-4
d_call: TRBD1
v_call: TRBV5-1
clone_size: .
cdr3_aa: CASSTGTGGEKLFF
cdr3_nt: TGCGCCAGCAGCACCGGGACAGGGGGCGAAAAACTGTTTTTT

j_call: TRBJ1-4
d_call: TRBD1
v_call: TRBV4-1
clone_size: .
cdr3_aa: CASSQIQGSVEKLFF
cdr3_nt: TGCGCCAGCAGCCAAATACAGGGGTCGGTTGAAAAACTGTTTTTT

j_call: TRBJ2-7
d_call: .
v_call: TRBV11-2
clone_size: .
cdr3_aa: CASSLVPEIGAYEQYF
cdr3_nt: TGTGCCAGCAGCTTAGTTCCGGAGATCGGGGCCTACGAGCAGTACTTC

j_call: TRBJ1-3
d_call: TRBD1
v_call: TRBV6-5
clone_size: few
cdr3_aa: CASSTGTDGNTIYF
cdr3_nt: TGTGCCAGCAGTACGGGGACAGACGGAAACACCATATATTTT